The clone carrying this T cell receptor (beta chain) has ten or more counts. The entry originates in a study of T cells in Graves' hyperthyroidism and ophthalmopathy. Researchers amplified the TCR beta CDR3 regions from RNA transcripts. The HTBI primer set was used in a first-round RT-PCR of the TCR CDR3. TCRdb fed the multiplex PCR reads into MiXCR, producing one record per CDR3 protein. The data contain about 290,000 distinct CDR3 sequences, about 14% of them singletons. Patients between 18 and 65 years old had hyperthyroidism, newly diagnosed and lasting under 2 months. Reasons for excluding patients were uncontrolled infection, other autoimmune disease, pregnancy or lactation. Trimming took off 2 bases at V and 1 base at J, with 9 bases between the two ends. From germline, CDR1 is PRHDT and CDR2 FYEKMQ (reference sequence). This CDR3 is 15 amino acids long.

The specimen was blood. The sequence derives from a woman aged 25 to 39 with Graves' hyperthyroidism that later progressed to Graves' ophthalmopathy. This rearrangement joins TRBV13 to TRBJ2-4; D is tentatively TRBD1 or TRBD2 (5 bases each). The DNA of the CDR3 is TGTGCCAGCAGCTTAAGGGACCTTGCCAAAAACATTCAGTACTTC. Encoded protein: CASSLRDLAKNIQYF.